The T cell receptor (beta chain) described here comes from a study of T cells in women clearing cervical HPV infection. TCRdb's table, derived via immunoSEQ multiplex PCR, lists solely in-frame clones and lacks some. The sample shows under 40,000 clones, and just under 6.5% sits with its ten largest clones. As regards this clone: The read is 3 residues too short to cover the CDR3 end, so that end is filled in from the germline J gene.

The germline V and J ends were trimmed by 7 bases and 1 base, with 8 bases remaining between them. This CDR3 is 13 amino acids long. In germline, CDR1 is LNHDA, CDR2 SQIVND (reference sequence). The gene calls are TRBV19 and TRBJ2-1; D unclear. The sequenced sample was blood buffy coat. This TCR came from a woman aged 18-70 years with a cervical HPV16 infection that either progressed to CIN3+ or cleared (not recorded which). The part of the CDR3 DNA that was read is TGTGCCAGTATGGCACAGTCCTACAATGAG. Protein sequence: CASMAQSYNE. The complete CDR3 protein is CASMAQSYNEQFF.